This record looks at one TCR beta chain sequence and its context. This specimen comes from a study of tumor and adjacent non-tumor tissue in lung cancer. Study in general: Patients were aged about 30 to 80, 9 to 10 men and 5 women, stage I to III. Approximately 4.2 million productive TCRbeta reads were obtained per sample on average.

Germline V gives CDR1 DFQATT, CDR2 SNEGSKA (reference sequence). V lost 5 bases and J lost 3; bases outside the gene matches: 8. The CDR3 extends over 15 amino acids. No cell sorting was done before RNA was extracted from the tissue. The normal lung tissue was taken more than 3 cm from the tumor edge. TCRbeta libraries were built with three rounds of nested PCR, modified from ARM-PCR. Via MiXCR, TCRdb re-called the multiplex PCR reads, giving one row per CDR3 protein. Found here are about 48,000 distinct CDR3 sequences, under 75% of them singletons; the top ten hold 30%. Sequenced material: distant non-tumor lung tissue. The chain couples TRBV20-1 to TRBJ2-3; 10 bases fit TRBD2. The clonotype originates from a woman between 65 and 79 years old with non-small cell lung cancer. This CDR3 reads CSAGSRTSGTDTQYF. CDR3 nucleotide sequence: TGCAGTGCTGGATCCCGGACTAGCGGTACAGATACGCAGTATTTT.